A selection of T cell receptor beta chains follows, all from one sample in a study of cytomegalovirus exposure and HLA in healthy donors. This table comes from immunoSEQ multiplex PCR, and its TCRdb copy is limited to in-frame clones, with some not included. The sample carries fewer than 150,000 clones, 80% recorded once. Sequencing used PBMCs. These receptors came from a female donor in good health and CMV-seronegative. Each CDR3 is given with its conserved first and last residue. D genes are given only for firm matches. A clone size is listed for some rows: how often the clone was seen (once, few, many), or a class if it is expanded.

j_gene	abundance	v_gene	d_gene	CDR3aa	CDR3nt
TRBJ2-7	few	TRBV2	.	CASSEPTHSYEQYF	TGTGCCAGCAGTGAACCCACTCACTCCTACGAGCAGTACTTC
TRBJ2-5	once	TRBV19	TRBD2	CASSIGLAGDETQYF	TGTGCCAGTAGTATAGGGCTAGCGGGAGATGAGACCCAGTACTTC
TRBJ1-2	once	TRBV5-1	TRBD1	CASSLGQGGRTNYGYTF	TGCGCCAGCAGCTTGGGACAGGGGGGTAGAACTAACTATGGCTACACCTTC
TRBJ2-4	.	TRBV5-1	TRBD1	CASADGQGLYKNIQYF	TGCGCCAGCGCCGACGGACAGGGATTGTACAAAAACATTCAGTACTTC
TRBJ1-5	.	TRBV7-8	TRBD1	CASSGQAGQPQHF	TGTGCCAGCAGCGGACAGGCAGGACAGCCCCAGCATTTT
TRBJ2-7	few	TRBV28	TRBD1	CASSPGQGPYEQYF	TGTGCCAGCAGTCCGGGACAGGGTCCTTACGAGCAGTACTTC
TRBJ1-2	.	TRBV21-1	.	CASRYPLTTLNYGYTF	TGTGCCAGCAGATACCCCCTTACTACACTTAACTATGGCTACACCTTC
TRBJ2-1	.	TRBV7-3	TRBD2	CASSLGTSAYNEQFF	TGTGCCAGCAGTTTAGGGACTAGCGCGTACAATGAGCAGTTCTTC
TRBJ2-4	.	TRBV27	TRBD2	CASSQISPGREGTKNIQYF	TGTGCCAGCAGCCAAATATCCCCTGGGAGGGAGGGGACCAAAAACATTCAGTACTTC
TRBJ2-1	once	TRBV6-5	TRBD2	CASRHPGLAGNEQFF	TGTGCCAGCAGACATCCGGGACTAGCGGGAAATGAGCAGTTCTTC
TRBJ2-2	many	TRBV28	.	CASSFGGAGELFF	TGTGCCAGCAGTTTCGGAGGGGCCGGGGAGCTGTTTTTT
TRBJ1-2	.	TRBV28	.	CASSLIARDYTF	TGTGCCAGCAGTTTAATAGCCAGGGACTACACCTTC
TRBJ2-1	.	TRBV5-4	TRBD1	CASSMTGYGEQFF	TGTGCCAGCAGCATGACAGGGTATGGTGAGCAGTTCTTC
TRBJ1-5	.	TRBV19	.	CASSIVWTVSNQPQHF	TGTGCCAGTAGTATAGTGTGGACAGTAAGCAATCAGCCCCAGCATTTT
TRBJ1-5	.	TRBV2	.	CASTEGGYSNQPQHF	TGTGCCAGCACCGAAGGAGGCTATAGCAATCAGCCCCAGCATTTT
TRBJ1-3	.	TRBV6-1	TRBD1	CASSELGQGARNTIYF	TGTGCCAGCAGTGAACTCGGACAGGGGGCGAGAAACACCATATATTTT
TRBJ1-5	.	TRBV5-1	.	CASSLGGFNQPQHF	TGCGCCAGCAGCTTGGGGGGCTTCAATCAGCCCCAGCATTTT
TRBJ2-7	.	TRBV28	.	CASINLDTPLYEQYF	TGTGCCAGCATAAACCTCGACACTCCACTCTACGAGCAGTACTTC
TRBJ2-7	.	TRBV6-5	.	CASSSGTFSYEQYF	TGTGCCAGCAGTTCCGGGACATTCTCCTACGAGCAGTACTTC
TRBJ2-7	.	TRBV29-1	.	CSPDHEGKTYEQYF	TGCAGCCCAGATCACGAGGGCAAGACCTACGAGCAGTACTTC